This entry features one T cell receptor beta chain sequence. Antigen specificity is unknown. RNA was isolated and reverse transcribed to cDNA, the sequencing template. Some clones are missing from TCRdb's copy, which holds only in-frame ones; the method was immunoSEQ multiplex PCR. The data show about 100,000 clones, with roughly two fifths seen just once and roughly 18% held by the top ten. The sample belongs to a study of CD8+ T cells in alopecia areata. Study outcomes and limitations: Alphabeta T cells residing in normal skin are also sequenced in scalp samples.

Germline CDR1 is SQVTM and CDR2 is ANQGSEA. The V end was cut by 2 bases, the J end by 3 bases, with 8 bases between. This CDR3 has 13 residues. The sample's treatment: oral pan-JAK inhibitor, 5-10 mg twice daily. The V call is TRBV29-1, the J call TRBJ1-3, with D uncertain. This receptor was obtained from a human donor with alopecia areata. Sequenced material: CD8+ T cells sorted from blood, taken at week 24, from a patient treated with tofacitinib. The CDR3 bases are TGCAGCGTTGAAAAGGGTGTTGGAAACACCATATATTTT. Its translation is CSVEKGVGNTIYF.